A selection of T cell receptor beta chains follows, all from one sample in a study of chemoradiotherapy in HPV16-positive cancers. Profiled with immunoSEQ multiplex PCR; TCRdb holds only in-frame clones, not every one. The table has over 10,000 clones, about 88% seen once. Sequencing was performed on blood, taken from a patient who underwent chemoradiotherapy. The receptors stem from a human donor with HPV-associated anogenital cancer. CDR3s include the opening cysteine and the closing phenylalanine or tryptophan. A D gene is named only where the DNA matches it firmly. Clone size, where shown, is once, few, many, or a class for clones that have expanded.

V gene	clone size	CDR3 length	J gene	D gene	CDR3 protein	CDR3 DNA
TRBV28	-	14	TRBJ1-2	-	CASTPSWGAYGYTF	TGTGCCAGCACCCCAAGTTGGGGGGCTTATGGCTACACCTTC
TRBV7-8	-	18	TRBJ2-1	TRBD2	CASSSARTSGGNYNEQFF	TGTGCCAGCAGCTCCGCCCGGACTAGCGGGGGGAACTACAATGAGCAGTTCTTC
TRBV6-5	-	12	TRBJ2-7	-	CASSESDRARNF	TGTGCCAGCAGTGAATCAGACCGGGCCAGGAATTTC
TRBV9	few	15	TRBJ1-2	-	CASSPGVSSNYGYTF	TGTGCCAGCAGCCCCGGGGTCTCTTCTAACTATGGCTACACCTTC
TRBV27	-	19	TRBJ2-6	-	CASSSLRGAEGSGANVLTF	TGTGCCAGCAGTAGCCTGAGGGGGGCGGAGGGCTCTGGGGCCAACGTCCTGACTTTC
TRBV5-1	-	15	TRBJ2-3	TRBD2	CASSRVAGSTDTQYF	TGCGCCAGCAGTAGAGTAGCGGGCAGCACAGATACGCAGTATTTT
TRBV5-8	-	14	TRBJ1-6	TRBD1	CASSRGTVNSPLHF	TGTGCCAGCAGCCGCGGGACAGTAAATTCACCCCTCCACTTT
TRBV6-1	once	15	TRBJ2-6	-	CASRILASGANVLTF	TGTGCCAGCAGGATACTAGCCTCTGGGGCCAACGTCCTGACTTTC
TRBV6-7	-	15	TRBJ1-5	TRBD1	CASSYGTGGNQPQHF	TGTGCCAGCAGTTACGGGACAGGGGGCAATCAGCCCCAGCATTTT
TRBV9	-	13	TRBJ1-2	-	CASSVQGQMGYTF	TGTGCCAGCAGCGTACAAGGACAGATGGGCTACACCTTC
TRBV18	-	13	TRBJ1-6	-	CASSPGTDSPLHF	TGTGCCAGCTCACCTGGGACGGATTCACCCCTCCACTTT
TRBV6-1	-	18	TRBJ1-2	TRBD1	CASSEARTGGIGNYGYTF	TGTGCCAGCAGTGAAGCAAGGACAGGGGGTATTGGGAACTATGGCTACACCTTC
TRBV10-3	-	14	TRBJ2-2	-	CAITDRENTGELFF	TGTGCCATCACGGACAGAGAGAACACCGGGGAGCTGTTTTTT
TRBV2	-	17	TRBJ1-6	-	CASSDSLQGSYNSPLHF	TGTGCCAGCAGTGATAGCCTACAGGGATCCTATAATTCACCCCTCCACTTT
TRBV15	-	17	TRBJ2-1	TRBD2	CATFTSGGESSYNEQFF	TGTGCCACCTTCACTAGCGGGGGAGAGAGCTCCTACAATGAGCAGTTCTTC
TRBV5-4	-	13	TRBJ1-1	TRBD1	CASSLDRATEAFF	TGTGCCAGCAGCTTAGACAGGGCCACTGAAGCTTTCTTT
TRBV28	-	13	TRBJ2-7	-	CASSGSLVHEQYF	TGTGCCAGCAGTGGCAGTCTGGTCCACGAGCAGTACTTC
TRBV27	-	13	TRBJ2-5	-	CASSLTRQETQYF	TGTGCCAGCAGTCTGACTAGGCAAGAGACCCAGTACTTC
TRBV6-5	-	14	TRBJ1-1	TRBD1	CASSITDRGAEAFF	TGTGCCAGCAGTATAACGGACAGGGGAGCTGAAGCTTTCTTT
TRBV30	-	13	TRBJ2-7	TRBD1	CAWDGTGTYEQYF	TGTGCCTGGGACGGGACAGGGACCTACGAGCAGTACTTC
TRBV5-4	-	15	TRBJ1-6	TRBD1	CASSATGGPESPLHF	TGTGCCAGCAGCGCCACAGGGGGGCCGGAATCACCCCTCCACTTT
TRBV9	-	14	TRBJ1-1	-	CASSVGGDVTEAFF	TGTGCCAGCAGCGTAGGTGGAGATGTCACTGAAGCTTTCTTT
TRBV5-8	-	14	TRBJ2-3	-	CASSLGSGTDTQYF	TGTGCCAGCAGCTTGGGCTCGGGGACCGATACGCAGTATTTT
TRBV7-9	-	17	TRBJ1-2	TRBD1	CASSPEVGQGASYGYTF	TGTGCCAGCAGCCCAGAAGTGGGACAGGGGGCTTCGTATGGCTACACCTTC
TRBV6-6	-	13	TRBJ2-7	-	CASSYLGVGEQYF	TGTGCCAGCAGTTACTTAGGGGTTGGCGAGCAGTACTTC
TRBV18	-	15	TRBJ2-3	-	CASSQARGGTDTQYF	TGTGCCAGCTCCCAAGCGAGGGGGGGCACAGATACGCAGTATTTT
TRBV7-2	-	14	TRBJ1-2	TRBD1	CASSPTGVSYGYTF	TGTGCCAGCAGCCCAACAGGGGTTTCCTATGGCTACACCTTC
TRBV9	-	15	TRBJ1-1	TRBD1	CASSVGPGDRAEAFF	TGTGCCAGCAGCGTAGGCCCCGGGGACAGGGCTGAAGCTTTCTTT
TRBV7-2	-	13	TRBJ2-6	-	CASGQSGANVLTF	TGTGCCAGCGGACAATCTGGGGCCAACGTCCTGACTTTC
TRBV10-1	-	20	TRBJ1-5	-	CASTSRAATTTGYSNQPQHF	TGCGCCAGCACATCCCGCGCCGCCACTACGACAGGATATAGCAATCAGCCCCAGCATTTT
TRBV19	-	12	TRBJ1-2	-	CASSANRDGYTF	TGTGCCAGTAGTGCGAACAGGGACGGCTACACCTTC
TRBV7-5	-	18	TRBJ2-1	-	CVRSQDSTSGTENNEQFF	TGTGTCAGAAGCCAAGACTCCACCTCCGGGACAGAGAACAATGAGCAGTTCTTC
TRBV19	-	13	TRBJ1-1	-	CASSTTGNTEAFF	TGTGCCAGTAGTACAACAGGGAACACTGAAGCTTTCTTT
TRBV5-1	-	15	TRBJ1-4	TRBD1	CASSVAAGGNEKLFF	TGCGCCAGCAGCGTTGCGGCAGGGGGAAATGAAAAACTGTTTTTT
TRBV5-1	-	16	TRBJ1-2	TRBD1	CASSPDPGQGNYGYTF	TGCGCCAGCAGCCCGGACCCGGGACAGGGGAACTATGGCTACACCTTC
TRBV19	-	17	TRBJ1-4	TRBD1	CASSTTASGTGWEKLFF	TGTGCCAGTAGTACGACCGCGTCCGGGACAGGTTGGGAAAAACTGTTTTTT
TRBV5-1	-	20	TRBJ2-5	TRBD2	CASSLKASGGAPWPKETQYF	TGCGCCAGCAGCTTAAAAGCTAGCGGGGGGGCCCCTTGGCCTAAAGAGACCCAGTACTTC
TRBV5-6	once	16	TRBJ1-2	TRBD1	CASSVGLRDSSGGYTF	TGTGCCAGCAGTGTTGGGCTGCGGGACAGCTCGGGTGGCTACACCTTC
TRBV19	-	14	TRBJ2-7	-	CASSTQGQNYEQYF	TGTGCCAGTAGTACACAGGGACAAAACTACGAGCAGTACTTC
TRBV7-2	-	15	TRBJ1-5	TRBD1	CASSPRTGGNQPQHF	TGTGCCAGCAGCCCGCGGACAGGAGGCAATCAGCCCCAGCATTTT
TRBV20-1	few	10	TRBJ2-3	-	CSAYTDTQYF	TGCAGTGCCTACACAGATACGCAGTATTTT
TRBV21-1	-	19	TRBJ2-1	-	CASSKEALRLSISGNEQFF	TGTGCCAGCAGCAAAGAAGCTTTGCGGTTATCCATATCAGGCAATGAGCAGTTCTTC
TRBV11-2	-	15	TRBJ2-1	TRBD2	CATASGGGLYNEQFF	TGTGCCACAGCCTCGGGGGGGGGCCTCTACAATGAGCAGTTCTTC
TRBV19	once	15	TRBJ2-1	-	CASSIAAGANNEQFF	TGTGCCAGTAGTATAGCGGCGGGGGCGAACAATGAGCAGTTCTTC
TRBV18	-	18	TRBJ2-6	-	CASSPPSPGASGANVLTF	TGTGCCAGCTCACCACCGAGTCCGGGAGCTTCGGGGGCCAACGTCCTGACTTTC
TRBV5-1	-	13	TRBJ1-2	-	CASSLDGSLGLPF	TGCGCCAGCAGCTTGGACGGATCCTTGGGCTTACCCTTC
TRBV15	-	12	TRBJ1-1	-	CATSPGNTEAFF	TGTGCCACCAGCCCAGGGAACACTGAAGCTTTCTTT